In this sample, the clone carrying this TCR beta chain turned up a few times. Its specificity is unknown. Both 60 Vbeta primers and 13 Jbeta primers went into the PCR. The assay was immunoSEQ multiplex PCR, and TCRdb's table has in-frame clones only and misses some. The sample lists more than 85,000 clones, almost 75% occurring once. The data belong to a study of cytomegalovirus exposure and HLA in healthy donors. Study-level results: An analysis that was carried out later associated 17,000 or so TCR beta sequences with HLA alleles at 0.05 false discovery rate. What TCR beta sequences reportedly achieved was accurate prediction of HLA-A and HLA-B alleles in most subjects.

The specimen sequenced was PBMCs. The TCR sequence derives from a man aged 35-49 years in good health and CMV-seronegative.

The CDR3: CASSIRTGEAFF. CDR3 DNA: TGTGCCAGCAGCATAAGGACAGGCGAAGCTTTCTTT. The rearrangement uses TRBV5-6 and TRBJ1-1, with 7 bases lining up with TRBD1. This CDR3 comprises 12 residues. Germline CDR1 SGHDT, CDR2 YYEEEE. The V gene end was trimmed by 4 bases and the J gene end by 8 bases; junction bases not matched to a gene: 5.